This T cell receptor beta chain originates from a study of shared clonotypes between healthy human individuals. Running of the assay took place at deep level. Original methodology: Without quality scores, immunoSEQ junctional reads could not be filtered like full-length reads. Sequenced by immunoSEQ multiplex PCR; TCRdb stores in-frame clones only, minus some. V and J calls and clone size follow that table, whereas D and trimming were derived from the DNA. The data contain hundreds of thousands of clones, roughly 95% of them seen just once; the ten biggest clones take up less than 0.13%. As regards this clone: The target antigen is unknown.

Naive CD8 isolation took CD45RO-negative cells positively selected for CCR7 and excluded terminally differentiated effector memory CD45RA+ cells. The CDR3 is made up of 14 amino acids. Germline V gene lookup returns CDR1 LNHNV and CDR2 YYDKDF (reference sequence). Trimming stripped 3 bases from V and 8 bases from J, with 16 bases between. General study points: Genetic and exposure-history diversity was limited by the small donor number. The four-donor shared clonotypes exceeded non-shared clonotypes in generation probability, with non-shared ones scoring lower.

The specimen sequenced was naive CD8+ T cells sorted from blood. The chain uses TRBV15 and TRBJ1-1; maybe TRBD1 (6 bases). This sequence was found in a woman between 25 and 40 years old in good health. The CDR3 is CATSSHRESLEAFF. In DNA, the CDR3 is TGTGCCACCAGCAGCCACAGGGAGAGTTTAGAAGCTTTCTTT.